One sample yielded the 27 T cell receptor beta chains listed below, sequenced in a study of blood T cell repertoires in COVID-19. TCRdb's copy holds only in-frame clones and misses some; the assay was immunoSEQ multiplex PCR. Of about 160,000 clones listed, roughly 79% were seen once; the top ten hold 22%. The sample was peripheral blood. The receptors stem from a woman older than 75 with acute or convalescent COVID-19.

This chain links TRBV6-5 with TRBJ2-1; 8 bases fit TRBD1. The CDR3 runs to 12 residues. Germline V gives CDR1 MNHEY, CDR2 SVGAGI. V lost 4 bases, J lost 8 bases, and 1 base stayed unmatched. The CDR3 here is CASSWTGHEQFF. Written as DNA, the CDR3 is TGTGCCAGCAGTTGGACAGGGCATGAGCAGTTCTTC.

This clone was counted ten times or more. The chain carries TRBV19 and TRBJ2-7, with 7 bases that match TRBD2. The CDR3 runs to 14 residues. The junction had 8 bases not matched to a gene; V was cut back by 4 bases and J by 5 bases. Germline V gives CDR1 LNHDA, CDR2 SQIVND (reference sequence). CDR3 coding DNA: TGTGCCAGTAGTAACGACGGGAGGTTCAACGAGCAGTACTTC. Its protein is CASSNDGRFNEQYF.

This chain links TRBV19 with TRBJ2-3; TRBD2 matches at 7 bases. The J segment lost 0 bases and the V segment lost 1 base, leaving 4 bases of the junction unmatched. The germline V gene encodes CDR1 LNHDA and CDR2 SQIVND (reference sequence). The CDR3 has 16 amino acids. The CDR3 nucleotides are TGTGCCAGTAGTATAGGTAGCGGGCTTAGCACAGATACGCAGTATTTT. It yields the protein CASSIGSGLSTDTQYF. The entire variable domain, with the rest obtained from reference TRBV19 and TRBJ2-3, is as follows: DGGITQSPKYLFRKEGQNVTLSCEQNLNHDAMYWYRQDPGQGLRLIYYSQIVNDFQKGDIAEGYSVSREKKESFPLTVTSAQKNPTAFYLCASSIGSGLSTDTQYFGPGTRLTVL.

The chain recombines TRBV30 with TRBJ1-4; no definite D call. The CDR3 is 16 residues long. The germline V gene has CDR1 GTSNPN and CDR2 SVGIG (reference sequence). With 3 bases removed from V and 8 bases from J, the gap between germline ends came to 22 bases. The chain's CDR3 is CAWSPPLRGLGEKLFF. For the CDR3, the DNA is TGTGCCTGGAGCCCTCCTCTGAGAGGGTTGGGGGAAAAACTGTTTTTT.

This chain links TRBV11-3 with TRBJ2-3, with a weak D call TRBD2 (6 bases). The CDR3 contains 17 residues. Trimming left V 5 bases short and J 0 bases short, with 18 bases between. In germline, CDR1 is SGHNT, CDR2 YENEEA. As DNA, the CDR3 is TGTGCCAGCAGCCTTTATGGGGGAGGCAAGAGCACAGATACGCAGTATTTT. Encoded protein: CASSLYGGGKSTDTQYF.

The CDR3 spells CASTLTSISYNEQFF. DNA of the CDR3: TGTGCCAGCACCCTGACTAGCATCTCCTACAATGAGCAGTTCTTC. This chain links TRBV6-5 with TRBJ2-1; 7 nucleotides line up with TRBD2. Germline CDR1 and CDR2: MNHEY and SVGAGI. CDR3 length: 15 residues. Losses at the gene ends were 7 bases for V and 0 bases for J; bases not matched to a gene: 6.

CDR3 DNA: TGTGCCAGCAGTTCCCCCGGGACTAGGGGTCGTGAGCAGTACTTC. Translated, it gives CASSSPGTRGREQYF. The genes are TRBV6-9 and TRBJ2-7; 8 bases are shared with TRBD2. The CDR3 has 15 amino acids. Germline V gene lookup returns CDR1 MNHGY and CDR2 SVAAGI. V shed 4 bases and J 7 bases; nucleotides not matched to a gene: 12.

This clone was picked up one time. CDR3 DNA: TGTGCCAGTAGTCTTCGGGGAGGGTCCCCCTACGAGCAGTACTTC. It is translated as CASSLRGGSPYEQYF. The rearrangement links TRBV19 to TRBJ2-7, with 7 bases lining up with TRBD2. Germline V lookup: CDR1 LNHDA, CDR2 SQIVND (reference sequence). This CDR3 comprises 15 residues. Trimming cost V 5 bases and J 2 bases; bases outside gene matches: 9. Filled out from reference TRBV19 and TRBJ2-7, the complete variable domain reads DGGITQSPKYLFRKEGQNVTLSCEQNLNHDAMYWYRQDPGQGLRLIYYSQIVNDFQKGDIAEGYSVSREKKESFPLTVTSAQKNPTAFYLCASSLRGGSPYEQYFGPGTRLTVT.

This clone was seen once. The V gene is TRBV7-2, the J gene TRBJ2-1; no definite D call. This CDR3 has 14 residues. CDR1 and CDR2 from the germline V gene are SGHTA and FQGNSA. V gave up 1 base and J gave up 4 bases, with 8 bases separating them. The CDR3 DNA follows: TGTGCCAGCAGCTTAGTTCTAGTTTACAATGAGCAGTTCTTC. As protein: CASSLVLVYNEQFF.

The gene calls are TRBV30 and TRBJ2-7, with a tentative D call TRBD2 (6 bases). Trimming shortened V by 4 bases and J by 2 bases, and 21 bases separated the two germline ends. The CDR3 loop spans 16 amino acids. Germline values: CDR1 GTSNPN, CDR2 SVGIG (reference sequence). CDR3 sequence: CAWTSRRGKSTYEQYF. CDR3 bases: TGTGCCTGGACCTCACGGAGGGGAAAGAGCACCTACGAGCAGTACTTC.

This clone came up once. V and J are TRBV11-2 and TRBJ1-6; possibly TRBD1 for D (5 bases). Germline-derived CDR1 and CDR2 are SGHAT and FQNNGV. Trimming shortened V by 6 bases and J by 10 bases, and 22 bases separated the two germline ends. The CDR3 covers 16 residues. The CDR3 region is CASSSSREAGQSPLHF. In DNA, the CDR3 is TGTGCCAGCAGTTCATCGCGTGAGGCAGGGCAGTCACCCCTCCACTTT.

The chain couples TRBV5-1 to TRBJ2-1; D is possibly TRBD1 (6 bases). Germline values: CDR1 SGHRS, CDR2 YFSETQ. V was shortened by 1 base and J by 1 base, with 12 bases between the two germline ends. The CDR3 consists of 16 residues. The CDR3 loop is CASSLRTGTSYNEQFF. In DNA form, the CDR3 reads TGCGCCAGCAGCTTGCGGACGGGGACATCCTACAATGAGCAGTTCTTC.

This clone was counted only a few times. This sequence joins TRBV4-2 and TRBJ1-1; 9 bases are shared with TRBD1. The CDR3 loop spans 14 amino acids. Trimming took 3 bases from V and 5 from J; bases not matched to a gene: 4. Germline CDR1 reads LGHNA; CDR2 reads YNFKEQ. DNA of the CDR3: TGTGCCAGCAGCCAGACAGGGGGTGGAACTGAAGCTTTCTTT. It encodes CASSQTGGGTEAFF.

The chain couples TRBV5-8 to TRBJ2-7; possible D gene TRBD1, 6 bases. Trimming took 2 bases from V and 1 from J, leaving 7 bases between them. The CDR3 has 13 amino acids. Germline V gene sequence: CDR1 SGHTS, CDR2 YDEGEE. This CDR3 reads CASSFGQSYEQYF. The CDR3 DNA reads as TGTGCCAGCAGCTTCGGACAGTCCTACGAGCAGTACTTC.

The CDR3 sequence is CASSFSVGTTDTQYF. The CDR3, as DNA: TGTGCCAGCAGCTTTAGCGTGGGAACCACAGATACGCAGTATTTT. The V and J genes are TRBV7-9 and TRBJ2-3; possibly TRBD2 for D (5 bases). The V end was cut by 3 bases, the J end by 2 bases, with 12 bases between. The germline V gene encodes CDR1 SEHNR and CDR2 FQNEAQ (reference sequence). This CDR3 has 15 residues. Complete variable domain (other parts from reference TRBV7-9 and TRBJ2-3): DTGVSQNPRHKITKRGQNVTFRCDPISEHNRLYWYRQTLGQGPEFLTYFQNEAQLEKSRLLSDRFSAERPKGSFSTLEIQRTEQGDSAMYLCASSFSVGTTDTQYFGPGTRLTVL.

The table lists this clone with a few counts. The rearrangement uses TRBV5-1 and TRBJ2-3; 8 bases are shared with TRBD1. This CDR3 contains 17 residues. CDR1 is SGHRS, CDR2 YFSETQ, per germline. Trimming took 4 bases from V and 5 from J; bases not matched to a gene: 15. The CDR3 DNA reads TGCGCCAGCAGCCACTTCGTAAAGGGACAGGCAGTAGATACGCAGTATTTT. This codes for CASSHFVKGQAVDTQYF.

This clone has at least ten counts. The chain carries TRBV6-5 and TRBJ2-7, with 8 positions matching TRBD2. V shed 6 bases and J 4 bases; nucleotides not matched to a gene: 8. Germline CDR1 is MNHEY and CDR2 is SVGAGI. There are 14 residues in the CDR3. CDR3 nucleotides: TGTGCCAGCAGCCCAAAGCGGGGGACATACGAGCAGTACTTC. Amino acid sequence: CASSPKRGTYEQYF.

The gene calls are TRBV29-1 and TRBJ2-7, with 9 nucleotides matching TRBD1. This CDR3 has 13 residues. The germline CDR1 and CDR2 sequences are SQVTM and ANQGSEA. V lost 5 bases and J lost 4; bases outside the gene matches: 6. The CDR3 spells CSVPGQGFYEQYF. For the CDR3, the DNA is TGCAGCGTTCCGGGACAGGGATTTTACGAGCAGTACTTC.

The rearrangement joins TRBV19 to TRBJ1-1, with 7 bases matching TRBD1. The CDR3 length is 15 residues. Germline V gene sequence: CDR1 LNHDA, CDR2 SQIVND (reference sequence). V trimming: 7 bases; J trimming: 1 base; junction bases outside the gene matches: 9. CDR3 nucleotides: TGTGCCAGTAATCGGAGGGGGCAGGCGAACACTGAAGCTTTCTTT. It translates to CASNRRGQANTEAFF.

The chain joins TRBV19 to TRBJ2-1; 9 bases are shared with TRBD2. The CDR3 is 14 residues long. Germline CDR1 is LNHDA and CDR2 is SQIVND (reference sequence). Germline trimming cut 6 bases from V and 7 bases from J; bases unmatched to any gene: 7. The CDR3 DNA reads TGTGCCAGTAGAAAAGCGGGAGGATCTAATGAGCAGTTCTTC. Its translation: CASRKAGGSNEQFF.

V gene TRBV6-5 combines with J gene TRBJ1-2; TRBD1 agrees at 9 bases. With V trimmed by 0 bases and J by 4 bases, 6 bases remained unmatched. CDR1 MNHEY and CDR2 SVGAGI come from the germline V gene. This CDR3 spans 16 amino acids. CDR3 sequence: CASSYSDPGQGYGYTF. CDR3 sequence (DNA): TGTGCCAGCAGTTACTCGGATCCGGGACAGGGCTATGGCTACACCTTC.

The sample holds one count of this clone. This chain uses TRBV19 with TRBJ2-1; 7 positions match TRBD2. Germline CDR1 reads LNHDA; CDR2 reads SQIVND (reference sequence). The CDR3 sequence is 14 residues long. The V and J ends lost 7 bases and 7 bases, in that order; junction bases with no gene match: 10. The CDR3 is CASNYPGGSNEQFF. The CDR3 DNA sequence: TGTGCCAGTAATTATCCCGGGGGGTCGAATGAGCAGTTCTTC.

V and J are TRBV7-9 and TRBJ1-4; 7 bases are shared with TRBD1. The CDR3 consists of 14 residues. CDR1 is SEHNR and CDR2 is FQNEAQ in the germline V gene (reference sequence). V was pared by 7 bases and J by 8 bases, with 10 bases of the junction left unmatched. CDR3 in DNA: TGTGCCAGCAACCCCAGACAGGGTGGGGAAAAACTGTTTTTT. As protein: CASNPRQGGEKLFF. Filled out from reference TRBV7-9 and TRBJ1-4, the complete variable domain reads DTGVSQNPRHKITKRGQNVTFRCDPISEHNRLYWYRQTLGQGPEFLTYFQNEAQLEKSRLLSDRFSAERPKGSFSTLEIQRTEQGDSAMYLCASNPRQGGEKLFFGSGTQLSVL.

The V call is TRBV27, the J call TRBJ2-7; D might be TRBD2 (5 bases). V lost 2 bases, J lost 4 bases, and 9 bases lay in between. The CDR3 totals 13 residues. Germline lookup yields CDR1 MNHEY and CDR2 SMNVEV (reference sequence). The CDR3 DNA reads TGTGCCAGCAGTTTAAGCGGCTGGTACGAGCAGTACTTC. This translates into CASSLSGWYEQYF.

The chain uses TRBV7-6 and TRBJ1-2; the match to TRBD1 covers 7 bases. Germline CDR1 is SGHVS and CDR2 is FNYEAQ. With V trimmed by 5 bases and J by 2 bases, 11 bases remained unmatched. This CDR3 spans 16 amino acids. CDR3 protein: CASSQTFDRVNYGYTF. CDR3 nucleotides: TGTGCCAGCAGCCAAACCTTCGACAGGGTCAACTATGGCTACACCTTC.

This clone was seen a single time. This sequence joins TRBV2 and TRBJ1-1; 10 nucleotides line up with TRBD1. In germline, CDR1 is SNHLY, CDR2 FYNNEI. This CDR3 has 14 amino acids. V was pared by 5 bases and J by 5 bases, with 5 bases of the junction left unmatched. The CDR3 bases are TGTGCCAGCAGTTCGACAGGGGGCGAGACTGAAGCTTTCTTT. This sequence encodes CASSSTGGETEAFF.

The V call is TRBV29-1, the J call TRBJ2-5; 8 bases fit TRBD2. From germline, CDR1 is SQVTM and CDR2 ANQGSEA. The CDR3 length is 11 residues. Trimming removed 3 bases from V and 7 bases from J; junction bases left unmatched: 1. The CDR3: CSVDAGGTQYF. The CDR3 DNA reads as TGCAGCGTTGACGCGGGGGGGACCCAGTACTTC.